Each of the 13 T cell receptor beta chains below was sequenced from the same sample in a study of cytomegalovirus exposure and HLA in healthy donors. It was with 60 Vbeta and 13 Jbeta primers that the PCR ran. The assay was immunoSEQ multiplex PCR, and TCRdb's table has in-frame clones only and misses some. Here the sample spans approximately 100,000 clones, around 85% being singletons. What was sequenced was PBMCs. The receptors come from a man aged 40-49 years in good health and CMV-seropositive.

The V gene is TRBV27, the J gene TRBJ2-7; D might be TRBD1 or TRBD2, each matching 6 bases. The J call may be incorrect, as the DNA end agrees better with TRBJ2-5. The CDR3 totals 12 residues. The germline V gene encodes CDR1 MNHEY and CDR2 SMNVEV (reference sequence). CDR3 sequence reads: CASRRGRETQYF. DNA for the CDR3: TGTGCCAGCCGTAGGGGGAGGGAGACCCAGTACTTC.

The CDR3 here is CASSQDSRQQETQYF. The CDR3 coding sequence is TGTGCCAGCAGCCAAGATTCGCGGCAACAAGAGACCCAGTACTTC. V usage is TRBV14 and J usage is TRBJ2-5; D ambiguous. V lost 0 bases and J lost 2, with 10 bases in between. Germline CDR1 reads SGHDN; CDR2 reads FVKESK. CDR3 length equals 15 residues.

The V gene is TRBV15, the J gene TRBJ1-2; the D gene is possibly TRBD1 (5 bases). Germline V gene sequence: CDR1 LNHNV, CDR2 YYDKDF (reference sequence). The CDR3 spans 14 residues. Trimming took 1 base from V and 2 from J, leaving 8 bases between them. The DNA of the CDR3 is TGTGCCACCAGCAGAGCCGCAGGGAACTATGGCTACACCTTC. Translating it yields CATSRAAGNYGYTF.

The chain has TRBV28 and TRBJ2-7, with D possibly being TRBD2 (5 bases). The length of the CDR3 is 12 residues. Between the trimmed V and J ends, which lost 6 bases and 4 bases, there was a span of 10 bases. Germline CDR1 reads MDHEN; CDR2 reads SYDVKM. DNA for the CDR3: TGTGCCAGCAGCCCACTAGGGTACGAGCAGTACTTC. This sequence encodes CASSPLGYEQYF.

This clone was seen once. V gene TRBV19 combines with J gene TRBJ1-1, with TRBD1 as a possible D gene (6 bases). This CDR3 has 12 amino acids. V gave up 3 bases and J gave up 10 bases, with 12 bases separating them. CDR1 and CDR2 (germline): LNHDA, SQIVND (reference sequence). Written as DNA, the CDR3 is TGTGCCAGTAGTATTACGCAGGGGTTAGCTTTCTTT. It codes for CASSITQGLAFF.

A single count supports this clone. The chain recombines TRBV29-1 with TRBJ1-2; no clear D gene. The CDR3 length is 12 residues. Germline CDR1 reads SQVTM; CDR2 reads ANQGSEA. The V end lost 2 bases, the J end lost 5 bases, and 9 bases lay between the germline ends. The CDR3 loop is CSVEQAGYGYTF. The CDR3 DNA follows: TGCAGCGTTGAACAGGCTGGGTATGGCTACACCTTC.

This clone came up a few times. The V call is TRBV5-8, the J call TRBJ2-1, with TRBD2 matching 16 bases. The J segment lost 2 bases and the V segment lost 4 bases, leaving 6 bases of the junction unmatched. The CDR3 is made up of 18 amino acids. Germline CDR1 and CDR2: SGHTS and YDEGEE. The CDR3 is CASSPGLAGGVTYNEQFF. The CDR3 region has the DNA TGTGCCAGCAGCCCGGGACTAGCGGGAGGGGTCACCTACAATGAGCAGTTCTTC. The full variable domain, its missing parts supplied by reference TRBV5-8 and TRBJ2-1, is EAGVTQSPTHLIKTRGQQATLRCSPISGHTSVYWYQQALGLGLQFLLWYDEGEERNRGNFPPRFSGRQFPNYSSELNVNALELEDSALYLCASSPGLAGGVTYNEQFFGPGTRLTVL.

A remark on this clone: The junction differs from germline at one of its ends, possibly a read error. CDR3 residues: CSSSFSDRGFYNEQFF. CDR3 coding DNA: TGTTCCAGCAGCTTCTCCGACAGGGGGTTCTACAATGAGCAGTTCTTC. V gene TRBV7-9 combines with J gene TRBJ2-1; 9 bases agree with TRBD1. Germline CDR1 is SEHNR and CDR2 is FQNEAQ (reference sequence). The CDR3 sequence is 16 residues long.

This clone appeared once. The chain recombines TRBV7-3 with TRBJ2-7, with D possibly TRBD1 on 5 matching bases. The germline CDR1 and CDR2 sequences are SGHTA and FQGTGA. Trimming removed 5 bases at V and 0 bases at J, with 8 bases between. The CDR3 runs to 13 residues. CDR3 loop: CASSVDNSYEQYF. CDR3 nucleotides: TGTGCCAGCAGCGTGGACAACTCCTACGAGCAGTACTTC.

CDR3 sequence (DNA): TGTGCCAGTACCTCTACCGGGACAGGGTTAGGTCAGCCCCAGCATTTT. Encoded protein: CASTSTGTGLGQPQHF. This chain uses TRBV19 with TRBJ1-5; 9 bases map to TRBD1. This CDR3 has 16 residues. The ends lost 7 bases at V and 6 bases at J; junction bases unmatched: 13. CDR1 and CDR2 from the germline V gene are LNHDA and SQIVND (reference sequence).

V usage is TRBV7-9 and J usage is TRBJ1-2; a weak D match, TRBD1 (5 bases). The germline V gene has CDR1 SEHNR and CDR2 FQNEAQ (reference sequence). CDR3 length: 14 amino acids. V dropped 5 bases and J dropped 1 base, with 11 bases sitting between them. CDR3 bases: TGTGCCAGCAGCCCCCGCAGGGATAACTATGGCTACACCTTC. It yields the protein CASSPRRDNYGYTF.

V and J are TRBV20-1 and TRBJ1-3; D remains ambiguous. Trimming removed 4 bases from V and 2 bases from J, with 3 bases in between. Germline-derived CDR1 and CDR2 are DFQATT and SNEGSKA (reference sequence). The CDR3 loop spans 11 amino acids. Here the CDR3 reads CSATTGNTIYF. The CDR3 nucleotides read TGCAGTGCTACCACTGGAAACACCATATATTTT.

The genes are TRBV11-3 and TRBJ2-1; 11 bases fit TRBD1. The CDR3 totals 15 residues. Germline lookup yields CDR1 SGHNT and CDR2 YENEEA. V shed 1 base and J 7 bases; nucleotides not matched to a gene: 3. CDR3 residues: CASSLGTGGPNEQFF. CDR3 coding DNA: TGTGCCAGCAGCTTAGGGACAGGGGGCCCGAATGAGCAGTTCTTC.